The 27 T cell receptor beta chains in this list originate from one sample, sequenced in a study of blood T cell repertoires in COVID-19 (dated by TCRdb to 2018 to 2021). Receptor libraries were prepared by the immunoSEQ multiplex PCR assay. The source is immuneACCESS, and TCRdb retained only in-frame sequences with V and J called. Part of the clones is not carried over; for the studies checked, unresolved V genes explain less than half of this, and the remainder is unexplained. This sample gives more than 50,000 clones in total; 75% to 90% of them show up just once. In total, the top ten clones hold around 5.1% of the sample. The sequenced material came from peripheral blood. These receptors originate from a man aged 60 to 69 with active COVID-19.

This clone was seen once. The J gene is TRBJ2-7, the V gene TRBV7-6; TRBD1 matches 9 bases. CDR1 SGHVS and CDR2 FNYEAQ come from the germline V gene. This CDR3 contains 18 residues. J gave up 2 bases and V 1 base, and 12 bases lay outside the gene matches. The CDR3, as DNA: TGTGCCAGCAGCTTAGGGGCGGGTTTAGGGACAGGGACCTACGAGCAGTACTTC. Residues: CASSLGAGLGTGTYEQYF.

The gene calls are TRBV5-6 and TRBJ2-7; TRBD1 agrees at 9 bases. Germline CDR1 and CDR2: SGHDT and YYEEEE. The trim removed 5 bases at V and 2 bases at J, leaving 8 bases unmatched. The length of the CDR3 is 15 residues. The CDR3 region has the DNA TGTGCCAGCAGTTGGACGGGACAGGGAACCTACGAGCAGTACTTC. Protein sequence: CASSWTGQGTYEQYF.

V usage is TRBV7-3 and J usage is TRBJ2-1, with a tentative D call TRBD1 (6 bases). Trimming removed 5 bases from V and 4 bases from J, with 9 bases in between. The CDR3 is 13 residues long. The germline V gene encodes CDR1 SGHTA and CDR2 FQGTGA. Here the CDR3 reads CASSQDRYNEQFF. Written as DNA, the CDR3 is TGTGCCAGCAGCCAGGACAGATACAATGAGCAGTTCTTC.

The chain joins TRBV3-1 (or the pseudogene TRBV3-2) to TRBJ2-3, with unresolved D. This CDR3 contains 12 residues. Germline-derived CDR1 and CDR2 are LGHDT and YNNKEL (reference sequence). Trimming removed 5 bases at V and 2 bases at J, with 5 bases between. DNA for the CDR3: TGTGCCAGCAGCTTTTACACAGATACGCAGTATTTT. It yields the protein CASSFYTDTQYF.

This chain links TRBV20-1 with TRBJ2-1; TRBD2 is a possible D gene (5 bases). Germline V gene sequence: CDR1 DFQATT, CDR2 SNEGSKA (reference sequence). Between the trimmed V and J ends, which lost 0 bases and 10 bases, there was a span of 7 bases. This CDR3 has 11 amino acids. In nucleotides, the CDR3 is TGCAGTGCTAGAGAACTAGACGAGCAGTTCTTC. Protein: CSARELDEQFF.

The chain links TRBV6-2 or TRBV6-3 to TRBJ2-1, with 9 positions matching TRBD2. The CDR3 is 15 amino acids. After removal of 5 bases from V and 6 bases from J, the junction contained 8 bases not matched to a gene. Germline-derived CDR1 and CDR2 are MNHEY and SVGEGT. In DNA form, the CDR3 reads TGTGCCAGCAGTGGACCTAGCGGGATGCTCAATGAGCAGTTCTTC. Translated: CASSGPSGMLNEQFF.

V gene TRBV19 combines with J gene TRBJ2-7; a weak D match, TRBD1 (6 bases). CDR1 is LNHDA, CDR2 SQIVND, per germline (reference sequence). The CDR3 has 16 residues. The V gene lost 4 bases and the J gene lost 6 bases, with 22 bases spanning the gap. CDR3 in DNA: TGTGCCAGTAGTAGTGGCCCTCCTCTTACAGGGTCCGAGCAGTACTTC. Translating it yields CASSSGPPLTGSEQYF.

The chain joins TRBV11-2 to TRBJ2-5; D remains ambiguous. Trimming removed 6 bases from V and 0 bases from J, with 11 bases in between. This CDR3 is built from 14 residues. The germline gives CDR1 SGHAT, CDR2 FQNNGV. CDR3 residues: CASRKSKYQETQYF. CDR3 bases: TGTGCCAGCAGGAAAAGCAAGTACCAAGAGACCCAGTACTTC.

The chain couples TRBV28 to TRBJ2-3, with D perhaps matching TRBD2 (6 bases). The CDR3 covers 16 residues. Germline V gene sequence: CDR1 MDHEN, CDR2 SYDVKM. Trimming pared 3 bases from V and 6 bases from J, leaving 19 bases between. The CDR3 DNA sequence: TGTGCCAGCAGTTTCATGGGGGGACTGGATGAGGATACGCAGTATTTT. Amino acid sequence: CASSFMGGLDEDTQYF.

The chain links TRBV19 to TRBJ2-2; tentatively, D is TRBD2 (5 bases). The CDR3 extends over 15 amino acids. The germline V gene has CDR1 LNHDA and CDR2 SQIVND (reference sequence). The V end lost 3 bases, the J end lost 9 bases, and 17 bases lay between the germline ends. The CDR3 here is CASSMGRTLHRELFF. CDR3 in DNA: TGTGCCAGTAGTATGGGAAGGACTCTCCACCGGGAGCTGTTTTTT.

CDR3 protein: CASSYGATYEQYF. The CDR3, as DNA: TGTGCCAGCAGTTATGGGGCAACATACGAGCAGTACTTC. This sequence joins TRBV6-2 or TRBV6-3 and TRBJ2-7, with D maybe TRBD1 (5 bases). From germline, CDR1 is MNHEY and CDR2 SVGEGT. There are 13 residues in the CDR3. Between the trimmed V and J ends, which lost 3 bases and 4 bases, there was a span of 10 bases.

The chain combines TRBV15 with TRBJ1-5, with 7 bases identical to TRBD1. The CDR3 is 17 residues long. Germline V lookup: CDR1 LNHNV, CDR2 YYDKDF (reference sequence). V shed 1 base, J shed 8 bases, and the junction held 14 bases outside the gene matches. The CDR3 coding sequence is TGTGCCACCAGCAGAGGAGGGGGCAGGGCCCGCACGGAGCCCCAGCATTTT. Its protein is CATSRGGGRARTEPQHF. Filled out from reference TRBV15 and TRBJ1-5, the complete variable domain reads DAMVIQNPRYQVTQFGKPVTLSCSQTLNHNVMYWYQQKSSQAPKLLFHYYDKDFNNEADTPDNFQSRRPNTSFCFLDIRSPGLGDTAMYLCATSRGGGRARTEPQHFGDGTRLSIL.

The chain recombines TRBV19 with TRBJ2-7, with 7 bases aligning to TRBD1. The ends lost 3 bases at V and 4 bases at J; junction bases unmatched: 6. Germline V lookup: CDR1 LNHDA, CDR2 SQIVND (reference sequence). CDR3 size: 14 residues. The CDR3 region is CASSIAGGKYEQYF. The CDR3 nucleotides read TGTGCCAGTAGTATCGCAGGGGGAAAATACGAGCAGTACTTC.

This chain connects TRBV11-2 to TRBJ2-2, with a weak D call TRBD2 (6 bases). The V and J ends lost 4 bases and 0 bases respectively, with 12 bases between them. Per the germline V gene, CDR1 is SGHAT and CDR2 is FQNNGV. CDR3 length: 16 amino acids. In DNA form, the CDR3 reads TGTGCCAGCAGCTGGGGGGACTTAACGAACACCGGGGAGCTGTTTTTT. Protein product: CASSWGDLTNTGELFF.

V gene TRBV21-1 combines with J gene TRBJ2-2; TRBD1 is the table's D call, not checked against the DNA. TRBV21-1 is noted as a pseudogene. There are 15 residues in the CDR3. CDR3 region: CASSKGPRAPGELFF. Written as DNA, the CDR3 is TGTGCCAGCAGCAAAGGGCCCAGGGCTCCCGGGGAGCTGTTTTTT.

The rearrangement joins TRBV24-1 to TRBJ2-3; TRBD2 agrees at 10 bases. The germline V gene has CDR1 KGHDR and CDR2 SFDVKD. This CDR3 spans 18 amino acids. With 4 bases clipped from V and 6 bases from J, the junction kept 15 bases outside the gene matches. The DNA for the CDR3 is TGTGCCACCAGTGACAACTGGGCCAGCGGGAGGGCCCGGGATACGCAGTATTTT. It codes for CATSDNWASGRARDTQYF.

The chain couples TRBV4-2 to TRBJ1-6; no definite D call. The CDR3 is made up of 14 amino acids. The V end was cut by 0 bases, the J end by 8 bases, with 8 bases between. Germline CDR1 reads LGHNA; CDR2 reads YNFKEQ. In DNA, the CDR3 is TGTGCCAGCAGCCAAGACGAGGGTCATTCACCCCTCCACTTT. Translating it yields CASSQDEGHSPLHF.

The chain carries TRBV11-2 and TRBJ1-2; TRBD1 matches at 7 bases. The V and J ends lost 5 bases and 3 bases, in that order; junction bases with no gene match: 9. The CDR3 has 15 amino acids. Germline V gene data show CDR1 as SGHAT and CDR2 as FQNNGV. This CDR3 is CASSPSPGTDYGYTF. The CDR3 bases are TGTGCCAGCAGCCCCTCCCCAGGGACAGACTATGGCTACACCTTC. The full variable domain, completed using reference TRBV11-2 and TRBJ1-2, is EAGVAQSPRYKIIEKRQSVAFWCNPISGHATLYWYQQILGQGPKLLIQFQNNGVVDDSQLPKDRFSAERLKGVDSTLKIQPAKLEDSAVYLCASSPSPGTDYGYTFGSGTRLTVV.

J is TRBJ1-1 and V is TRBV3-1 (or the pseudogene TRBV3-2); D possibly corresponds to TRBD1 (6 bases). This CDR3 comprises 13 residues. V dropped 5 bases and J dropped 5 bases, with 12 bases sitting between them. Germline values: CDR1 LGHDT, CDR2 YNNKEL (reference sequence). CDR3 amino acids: CASSYLQGTEAFF. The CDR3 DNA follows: TGTGCCAGCAGCTATTTACAGGGAACTGAAGCTTTCTTT.

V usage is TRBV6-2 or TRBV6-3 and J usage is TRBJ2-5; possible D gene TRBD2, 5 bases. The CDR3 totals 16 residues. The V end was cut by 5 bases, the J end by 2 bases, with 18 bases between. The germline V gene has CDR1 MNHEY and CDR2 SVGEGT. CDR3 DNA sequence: TGTGCCAGCAGTCCGGGCATGAGGACTCGACAAGAGACCCAGTACTTC. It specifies CASSPGMRTRQETQYF.

CDR3 DNA: TGTGCCAGCAGCCCTAGACAGGGGACCTCCTATAATTCACCCCTCCACTTT. Its translation: CASSPRQGTSYNSPLHF. The chain employs TRBV3-1 (or the pseudogene TRBV3-2) and TRBJ1-6; 8 nucleotides line up with TRBD1. Germline trimming cut 4 bases from V and 0 bases from J; bases unmatched to any gene: 5. From germline, CDR1 is LGHDT and CDR2 YNNKEL (reference sequence). The CDR3 length is 17 residues.

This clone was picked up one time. Written as DNA, the CDR3 is TGTGCCACGCTACAGGGGCTAAACACCGGGGAGCTGTTTTTT. It translates to CATLQGLNTGELFF. V is TRBV10-3 and J is TRBJ2-2; 7 positions match TRBD1. CDR1 and CDR2 from the germline V gene are ENHRY and SYGVKD. This CDR3 has 14 amino acids. J gave up 2 bases and V 10 bases, and 7 bases lay outside the gene matches.

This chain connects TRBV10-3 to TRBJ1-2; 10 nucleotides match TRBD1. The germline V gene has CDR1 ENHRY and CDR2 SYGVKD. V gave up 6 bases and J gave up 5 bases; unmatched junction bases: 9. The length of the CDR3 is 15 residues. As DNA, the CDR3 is TGTGCCATCAGCCAAATAGGACAGGGGGGATATGGCTACACCTTC. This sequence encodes CAISQIGQGGYGYTF.

The CDR3: CASSLPFGTTYGYTF. The CDR3 DNA is TGTGCCAGCAGTTTACCATTCGGAACTACCTATGGCTACACCTTC. The genes are TRBV28 and TRBJ1-2; D gene unclear. The CDR3 runs to 15 residues. V lost 2 bases, J lost 4 bases, and 14 bases lay in between. Looked up from germline, CDR1 is MDHEN and CDR2 is SYDVKM.

CDR3: CASEASGSVDTQYF. The CDR3 DNA is TGTGCCAGCGAAGCTAGCGGGAGCGTAGATACGCAGTATTTT. This chain joins TRBV28 and TRBJ2-3; 10 nucleotides agree with TRBD2. The germline V gene encodes CDR1 MDHEN and CDR2 SYDVKM. CDR3 length: 14 amino acids. J lost 5 bases, V lost 8 bases, and 7 bases had no gene match.

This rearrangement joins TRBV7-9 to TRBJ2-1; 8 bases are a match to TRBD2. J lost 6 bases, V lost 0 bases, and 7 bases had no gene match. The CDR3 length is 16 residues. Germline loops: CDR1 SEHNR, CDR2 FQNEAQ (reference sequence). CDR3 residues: CASSLAGAGGFNEQFF. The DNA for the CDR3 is TGTGCCAGCAGCTTAGCCGGGGCGGGAGGATTCAATGAGCAGTTCTTC.

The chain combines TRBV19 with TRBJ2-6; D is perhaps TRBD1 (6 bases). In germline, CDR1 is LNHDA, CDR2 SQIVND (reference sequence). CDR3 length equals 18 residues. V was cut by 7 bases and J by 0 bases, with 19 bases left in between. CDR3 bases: TGTGCCAGTACACGAACAGGGTTGGGTCCCTCTGGGGCCAACGTCCTGACTTTC. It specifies CASTRTGLGPSGANVLTF. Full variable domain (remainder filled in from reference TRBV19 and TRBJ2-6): DGGITQSPKYLFRKEGQNVTLSCEQNLNHDAMYWYRQDPGQGLRLIYYSQIVNDFQKGDIAEGYSVSREKKESFPLTVTSAQKNPTAFYLCASTRTGLGPSGANVLTFGAGSRLTVL.